The clone carrying this T cell receptor (beta chain) was seen at least ten times. The data belong to a study of neurological immune-mediated disorders. Synthesis of cDNA used 5'RACE (with 10-nucleotide random UMIs). TCRdb itself ran the 5' RACE reads through MiXCR, one entry per CDR3 protein. This repertoire shows over 40,000 distinct CDR3 sequences, about 6.9% found once; its top ten account for 0.55% to 0.6%. The CDR3 loop spans 15 amino acids. V lost 6 bases and J 5 bases, leaving 17 bases between the germline ends. Germline CDR1 is DFQATT and CDR2 is SNEGSKA (reference sequence). The sequenced sample consisted of CD4+ T cells from blood. V and J are TRBV20-1 and TRBJ1-6; a possible D gene is TRBD1 (6 bases). The TCR originated in a woman aged 40 to 50 in good health. This chain's CDR3 is CSATPTGQNNSPLHF. CDR3 nucleotides: TGCAGTGCAACACCGACAGGCCAGAATAATTCACCCCTCCACTTT.